This TCR beta chain is drawn from a study of blood T cell repertoires in COVID-19. Study summary: Samples taken during acute and convalescent COVID-19 were collected in the United States, Italy and Spain. T cells, B-cell-depleted T cells, or PBMCs supplied cDNA or gDNA.

Original methodology: Estimation of nucleated cell counts relied on the amplification of reference gene primers. Data came from immunoSEQ multiplex PCR; TCRdb stores just in-frame clones and leaves some out. V and J calls plus clone size are reproduced from that table; the DNA served to infer D and trimming. The data contain approximately 250,000 clones, about 89% of them seen just once; the ten biggest clones take up around 1.5%. The CDR3 extends over 14 amino acids. Germline V gene lookup returns CDR1 SQVTM and CDR2 ANQGSEA. Trimming took 2 bases from V and 7 from J; bases not matched to a gene: 7.

The sample consisted of peripheral blood. The source is a woman aged 60-75 years who had recovered from COVID-19. This rearrangement joins TRBV29-1 to TRBJ1-2; 10 nucleotides line up with TRBD1. This CDR3 reads CSVERRQGARGYTF. Written as DNA, the CDR3 is TGCAGCGTTGAAAGACGACAGGGGGCACGTGGCTACACCTTC.